The 2 T cell receptor beta chains reported below all come from one sample, sequenced in a study of T cells in Graves' hyperthyroidism and ophthalmopathy. Regions amplified from RNA transcripts were the TCR beta CDR3 regions. First-round RT-PCR of the TCR CDR3 relied on the HTBI primer set. TCRdb independently ran MiXCR on the multiplex PCR reads; one entry per CDR3 protein. This table has about 290,000 distinct CDR3 sequences, roughly 19% appearing once. Sequencing was done on a sample of blood. The receptors come from a man aged 45-65 years with Graves' ophthalmopathy.

This clonotype was found a few times. The CDR3 nucleotides read TGCAGTGCTAGACCCCGACAGGCGAACACCGGGGAGCTGTTTTTT. Encoded protein: CSARPRQANTGELFF. The J gene is TRBJ2-2, the V gene TRBV20-1, with D possibly TRBD1 on 6 matching bases. The CDR3 is 15 amino acids. Per the germline V gene, CDR1 is DFQATT and CDR2 is SNEGSKA (reference sequence). With 2 bases removed from V and 0 bases from J, the gap between germline ends came to 10 bases.

This chain links TRBV28 with TRBJ2-2; D may be TRBD2 (6 bases). The V end lost 6 bases, the J end lost 3 bases, and 14 bases lay between the germline ends. The CDR3 consists of 15 residues. The V gene's germline CDR1 is MDHEN and CDR2 SYDVKM. CDR3 region: CASRIPEGHTGELFF. CDR3 DNA: TGTGCCAGCAGAATCCCGGAGGGCCACACCGGGGAGCTGTTTTTT.